This TCR beta chain comes out of a study of blood T cell repertoires in COVID-19. Whole-study context: The study drew acute and convalescent COVID-19 samples from the United States, Italy and Spain.

This clone has only a few counts. Study processing details: From reference gene primer amplification, estimates of nucleated cell counts were derived. Profiling relied on immunoSEQ multiplex PCR, and the TCRdb table lists in-frame clones only, not all of them. The D gene and trimming were derived from the DNA, and the V and J assignments and clone size from that table. Among hundreds of thousands of clones listed, roughly 85% were seen once. Source material: PBMCs or T cells enriched from blood (not recorded which). The receptor's source is a woman aged 50 to 60 with acute COVID-19.

The CDR3 reads CASSYSVSSYNEQFF. The CDR3 nucleotides read TGTGCCAGCAGCTACAGCGTCAGCTCCTACAATGAGCAGTTCTTC. J is TRBJ2-1 and V is TRBV6-5; no clear D. CDR1 and CDR2 from the germline V gene are MNHEY and SVGAGI. V dropped 6 bases and J dropped 0 bases, with 12 bases sitting between them. This CDR3 is built from 15 residues.